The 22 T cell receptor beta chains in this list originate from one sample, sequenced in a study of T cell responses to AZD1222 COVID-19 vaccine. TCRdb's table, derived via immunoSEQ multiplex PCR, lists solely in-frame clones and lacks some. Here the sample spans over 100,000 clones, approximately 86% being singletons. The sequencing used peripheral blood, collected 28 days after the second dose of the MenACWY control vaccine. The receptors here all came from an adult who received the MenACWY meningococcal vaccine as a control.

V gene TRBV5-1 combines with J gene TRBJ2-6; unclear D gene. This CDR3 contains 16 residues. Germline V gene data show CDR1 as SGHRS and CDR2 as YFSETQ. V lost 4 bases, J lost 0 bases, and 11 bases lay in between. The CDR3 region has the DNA TGCGCCAGCAGCATCCCATCTGGCTCTGGGGCCAACGTCCTGACTTTC. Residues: CASSIPSGSGANVLTF.

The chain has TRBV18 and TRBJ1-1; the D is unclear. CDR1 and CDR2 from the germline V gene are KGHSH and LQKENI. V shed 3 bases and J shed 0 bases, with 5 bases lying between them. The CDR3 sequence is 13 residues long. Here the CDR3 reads CASSPALNTEAFF. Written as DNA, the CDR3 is TGTGCCAGCTCACCCGCGTTGAACACTGAAGCTTTCTTT.

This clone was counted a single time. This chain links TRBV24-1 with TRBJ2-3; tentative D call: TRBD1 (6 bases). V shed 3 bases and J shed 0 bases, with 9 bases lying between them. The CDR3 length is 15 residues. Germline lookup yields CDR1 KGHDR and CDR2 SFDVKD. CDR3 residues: CATSDHRASTDTQYF. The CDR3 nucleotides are TGTGCCACCAGTGATCACAGGGCTAGCACAGATACGCAGTATTTT.

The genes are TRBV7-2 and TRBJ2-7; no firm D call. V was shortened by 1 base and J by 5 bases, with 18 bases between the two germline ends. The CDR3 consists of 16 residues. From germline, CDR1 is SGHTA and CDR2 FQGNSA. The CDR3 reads CASSLESGRPQDEQYF. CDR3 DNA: TGTGCCAGCAGCTTAGAGTCCGGGCGGCCCCAGGACGAGCAGTACTTC.

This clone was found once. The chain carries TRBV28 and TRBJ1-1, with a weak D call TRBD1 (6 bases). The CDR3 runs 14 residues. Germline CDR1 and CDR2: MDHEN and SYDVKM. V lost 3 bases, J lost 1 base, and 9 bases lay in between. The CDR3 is CASSLGRGNTEAFF. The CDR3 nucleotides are TGTGCCAGCAGTTTGGGCAGGGGGAACACTGAAGCTTTCTTT.

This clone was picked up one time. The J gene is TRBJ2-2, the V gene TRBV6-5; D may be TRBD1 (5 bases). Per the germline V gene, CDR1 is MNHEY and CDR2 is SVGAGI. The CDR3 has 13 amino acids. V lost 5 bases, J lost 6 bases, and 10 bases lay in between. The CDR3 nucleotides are TGTGCCAGCAGTACCACAGGTGCCGGGGAGCTGTTTTTT. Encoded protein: CASSTTGAGELFF.

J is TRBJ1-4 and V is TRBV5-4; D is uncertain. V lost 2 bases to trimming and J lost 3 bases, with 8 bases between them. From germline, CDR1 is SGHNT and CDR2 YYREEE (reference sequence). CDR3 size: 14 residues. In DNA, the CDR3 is TGTGCCAGCAGCTTATGGGCCTCTAATGAAAAACTGTTTTTT. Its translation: CASSLWASNEKLFF.

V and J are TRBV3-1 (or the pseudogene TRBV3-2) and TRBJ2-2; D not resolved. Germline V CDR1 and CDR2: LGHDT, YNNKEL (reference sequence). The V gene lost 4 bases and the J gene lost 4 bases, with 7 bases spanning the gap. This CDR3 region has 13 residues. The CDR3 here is CASSLLATGELFF. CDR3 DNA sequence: TGTGCCAGCAGCCTACTTGCCACCGGGGAGCTGTTTTTT.

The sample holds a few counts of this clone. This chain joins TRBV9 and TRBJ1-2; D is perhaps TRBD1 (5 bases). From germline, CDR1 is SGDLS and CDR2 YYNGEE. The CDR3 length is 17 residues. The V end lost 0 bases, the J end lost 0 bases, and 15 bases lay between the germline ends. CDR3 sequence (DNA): TGTGCCAGCAGCGTAGCTCCTCACCAGGGATCTAACTATGGCTACACCTTC. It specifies CASSVAPHQGSNYGYTF. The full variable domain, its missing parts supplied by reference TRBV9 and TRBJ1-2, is DSGVTQTPKHLITATGQRVTLRCSPRSGDLSVYWYQQSLDQGLQFLIQYYNGEERAKGNILERFSAQQFPDLHSELNLSSLELGDSALYFCASSVAPHQGSNYGYTFGSGTRLTVV.

The CDR3 region is CASSFQGPSYEQYF. The DNA for the CDR3 is TGTGCCAGCAGCTTCCAGGGGCCCTCCTACGAGCAGTACTTC. The chain links TRBV11-2 to TRBJ2-7; D is perhaps TRBD1 (6 bases). V lost 3 bases and J lost 0, with 9 bases in between. Germline values: CDR1 SGHAT, CDR2 FQNNGV. CDR3 length: 14 residues. Using reference TRBV11-2 and TRBJ2-7 for the parts outside the CDR3, the full variable domain is EAGVAQSPRYKIIEKRQSVAFWCNPISGHATLYWYQQILGQGPKLLIQFQNNGVVDDSQLPKDRFSAERLKGVDSTLKIQPAKLEDSAVYLCASSFQGPSYEQYFGPGTRLTVT.

The CDR3 DNA follows: TGTGCCAGCAGCGGTGACAGGGTTGGAAACACCATATATTTT. Translation: CASSGDRVGNTIYF. The chain has TRBV9 and TRBJ1-3; 7 bases are shared with TRBD1. Unmatched junction bases numbered 3, after V lost 3 bases and J lost 3 bases. The CDR3 is 14 amino acids. CDR1 and CDR2 from the germline V gene are SGDLS and YYNGEE.

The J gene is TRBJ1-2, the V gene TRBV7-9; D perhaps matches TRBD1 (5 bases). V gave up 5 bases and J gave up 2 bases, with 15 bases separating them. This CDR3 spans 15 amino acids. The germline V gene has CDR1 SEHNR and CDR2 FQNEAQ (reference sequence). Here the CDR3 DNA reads TGTGCCAGCAGCACATCAGGGATGAGAAACTATGGCTACACCTTC. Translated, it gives CASSTSGMRNYGYTF.

The CDR3 nucleotides are TGCGCCACCCGCCGGACTGGGGCGGTCGGGGGCTACACCTTC. Translation: CATRRTGAVGGYTF. V usage is TRBV4-1 and J usage is TRBJ1-2; D may be TRBD1 (5 bases). Germline loops: CDR1 MGHRA, CDR2 YSYEKL. V lost 10 bases and J 8 bases, leaving 23 bases between the germline ends. This CDR3 contains 14 residues.

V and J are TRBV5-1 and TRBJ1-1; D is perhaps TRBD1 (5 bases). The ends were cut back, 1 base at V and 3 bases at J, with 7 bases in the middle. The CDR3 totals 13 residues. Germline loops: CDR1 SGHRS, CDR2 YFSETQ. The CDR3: CASSLQGDTEAFF. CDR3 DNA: TGCGCCAGCAGCTTGCAGGGCGACACTGAAGCTTTCTTT. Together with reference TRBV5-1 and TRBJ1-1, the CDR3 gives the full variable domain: KAGVTQTPRYLIKTRGQQVTLSCSPISGHRSVSWYQQTPGQGLQFLFEYFSETQRNKGNFPGRFSGRQFSNSRSEMNVSTLELGDSALYLCASSLQGDTEAFFGQGTRLTVV.

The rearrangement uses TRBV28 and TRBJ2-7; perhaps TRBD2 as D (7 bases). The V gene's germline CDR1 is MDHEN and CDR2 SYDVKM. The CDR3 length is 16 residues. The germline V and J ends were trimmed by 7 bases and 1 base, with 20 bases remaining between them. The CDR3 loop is CASNSPGGQGSYEQYF. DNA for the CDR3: TGTGCCAGCAATTCCCCGGGGGGCCAGGGGTCCTACGAGCAGTACTTC. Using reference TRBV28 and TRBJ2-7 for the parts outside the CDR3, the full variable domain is DVKVTQSSRYLVKRTGEKVFLECVQDMDHENMFWYRQDPGLGLRLIYFSYDVKMKEKGDIPEGYSVSREKKERFSLILESASTNQTSMYLCASNSPGGQGSYEQYFGPGTRLTVT.

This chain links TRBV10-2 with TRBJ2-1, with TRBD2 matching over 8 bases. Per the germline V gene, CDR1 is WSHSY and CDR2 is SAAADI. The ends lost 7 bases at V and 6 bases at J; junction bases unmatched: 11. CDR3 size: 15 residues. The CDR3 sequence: CASKERGHLPNEQFF. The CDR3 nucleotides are TGCGCCAGCAAAGAGCGGGGGCATCTCCCCAATGAGCAGTTCTTC.

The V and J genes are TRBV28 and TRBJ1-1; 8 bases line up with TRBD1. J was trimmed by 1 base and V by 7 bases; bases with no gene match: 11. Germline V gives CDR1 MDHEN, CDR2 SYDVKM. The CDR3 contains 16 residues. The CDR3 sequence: CASILFGQGGNTEAFF. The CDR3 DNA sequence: TGTGCCAGCATTCTCTTCGGACAGGGAGGGAACACTGAAGCTTTCTTT.

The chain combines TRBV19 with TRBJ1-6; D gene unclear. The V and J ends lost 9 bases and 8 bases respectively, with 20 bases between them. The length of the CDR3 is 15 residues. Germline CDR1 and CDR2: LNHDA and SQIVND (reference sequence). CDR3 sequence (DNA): TGTGCCAGCCAACCCGGGAGGCCGGTGGATTCACCCCTCCACTTT. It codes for CASQPGRPVDSPLHF.

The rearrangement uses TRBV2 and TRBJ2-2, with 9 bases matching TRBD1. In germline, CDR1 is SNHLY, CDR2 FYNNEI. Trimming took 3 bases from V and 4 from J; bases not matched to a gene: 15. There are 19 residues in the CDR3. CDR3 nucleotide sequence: TGTGCCAGCAGTGACCTTTCGTATCGCGAGACAGGGGGCACCGGGGAGCTGTTTTTT. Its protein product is CASSDLSYRETGGTGELFF.

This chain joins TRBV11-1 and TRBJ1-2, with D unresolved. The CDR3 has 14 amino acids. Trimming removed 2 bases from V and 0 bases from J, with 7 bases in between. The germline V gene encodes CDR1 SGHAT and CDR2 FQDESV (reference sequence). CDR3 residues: CASSLSPTNYGYTF. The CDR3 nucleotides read TGTGCCAGCAGCTTATCCCCCACTAACTATGGCTACACCTTC.

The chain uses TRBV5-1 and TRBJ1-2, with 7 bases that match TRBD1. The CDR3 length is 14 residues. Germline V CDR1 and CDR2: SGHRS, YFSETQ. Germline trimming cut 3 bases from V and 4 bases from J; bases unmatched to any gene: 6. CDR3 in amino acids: CASSWGQSSYGYTF. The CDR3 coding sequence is TGCGCCAGCAGCTGGGGACAGAGTAGCTATGGCTACACCTTC.

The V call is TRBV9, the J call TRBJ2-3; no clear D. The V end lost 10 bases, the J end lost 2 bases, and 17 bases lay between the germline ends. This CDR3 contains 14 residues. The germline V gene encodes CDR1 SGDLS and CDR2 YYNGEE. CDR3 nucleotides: TGTGCCTCCTCCCTAGGCGCGGACACAGATACGCAGTATTTT. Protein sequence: CASSLGADTDTQYF.